This T cell receptor beta chain was sequenced for a study of regulatory T cells in long-lasting Graves disease. Overall study: Those Graves' patients who were newly diagnosed had been on antithyroid drugs under 3 months. Study-wide findings and caveats: Segments TRBV28, TRBJ1-2 and TRBJ2-5 showed preferential usage in persistent disease.

Time point described: newly diagnosed GD, antithyroid drugs for less than 3 months. Preparation of the TCR library used RNA extracted from PBMCs. This clonotype was counted between two and nine times. Its matching antigen is unknown. CDR3 size: 16 residues. From germline, CDR1 is MNHNS and CDR2 SASEGT. Deletions cut 2 bases from V and 4 bases from J, with 15 bases between. Arm-PCR of CDR3 regions and iRepertoire HTBI primers were the basis on which TCR beta libraries were built. From the multiplex PCR reads, TCRdb called clonotypes with MiXCR, one entry per CDR3 protein. This sample has roughly 500,000 distinct CDR3 sequences; roughly 13% occur once, and the top ten carry 10%. This sample also appeared in a second study, on T cells in Graves' hyperthyroidism and ophthalmopathy. That paper adds: In the first-round RT-PCR of the TCR CDR3, the HTBI primer set was used.

This clonotype originated in a young man with Graves disease. The chain employs TRBV6-1 and TRBJ2-1; D is ambiguous. This specimen consisted of peripheral blood mononuclear cells (PBMCs), obtained at new diagnosis, from a patient treated with antithyroid drugs. DNA of the CDR3: TGTGCCAGCAGTGAATTACCCCCGGGCACGTACAATGAGCAGTTCTTC. Residues: CASSELPPGTYNEQFF.